The sequence of this TCR beta chain was determined in a study of neurological immune-mediated disorders. The study, taken as a whole, reports: In HTLV-1-associated myelopathy, TCR clonal expansion was greatest, and in multiple sclerosis it was least, below healthy controls. When grouped phylogenetically, the repertoires of 18 of the 34 multiple sclerosis patients fell together in one related-CDR3 cluster, which is a possible signature.

Many counts were recorded for this clonotype. Its antigen is currently unknown. The study built unsorted libraries from 2 million PBMCs kept at -80 C. TCRdb reprocessed the 5' RACE reads with MiXCR, giving one entry per CDR3 protein. In the table there are tens of thousands of distinct CDR3 sequences, less than 5% of which are singletons. Specimen: PBMCs. This TCR derives from a woman aged 55-69 years with multiple sclerosis.

CDR3 DNA sequence: TGTGCCAGCAGCGTAGGCAGCGGGGGCACAGATACGCAGTATTTT. Translation gives CASSVGSGGTDTQYF. The chain links TRBV9 to TRBJ2-3; 7 bases are a match to TRBD2. Germline CDR1 SGDLS, CDR2 YYNGEE. The CDR3 runs to 15 residues. Trimming cost V 0 bases and J 1 base; bases outside gene matches: 2.